This T cell receptor beta chain was sequenced during a study of tumor-infiltrating lymphocytes in primary liver carcinoma. Study-level background: Tumors were staged T1-T3 N0M0 and measured about 4.2 to 10 cm across.

Co-extraction yielded RNA and DNA from roughly 21-30 mg of unsorted bulk tissue. The CDR3 has 15 amino acids. The ends lost 0 bases at V and 5 bases at J; junction bases unmatched: 6. The germline V gene encodes CDR1 DFQATT and CDR2 SNEGSKA (reference sequence). TCR beta cDNA came from roughly 550 ng total RNA, primed with a constant-region primer. ARM-PCR was slightly modified, and three nested multiplex PCR rounds with it gave rise to the TCR beta libraries. Researchers ran the first two PCR rounds for 10 cycles each with TRBV1-TRBV30 forward primers and a C-beta reverse primer. A single record per CDR3 protein comes from TCRdb applying MiXCR to the multiplex PCR reads. Of approximately 190,000 distinct CDR3 sequences detected, just under 85% appear once; the ten largest clones hold 15% to 20%.

The rearrangement links TRBV20-1 to TRBJ2-3; 9 positions match TRBD2. The receptor's source is a man aged 40-55 years with primary liver carcinoma and hepatitis B virus infection. Material: tumor tissue from primary liver carcinoma. In DNA, the CDR3 is TGCAGTGCTAGAGATAGTAGCGGGAGAGGAGATACGCAGTATTTT. This codes for CSARDSSGRGDTQYF.